The 19 T cell receptor beta chains listed next were all sequenced from one sample in a study of HIV-infected children after antiretroviral therapy interruption. RNA-based 3' RACE libraries used unique molecular identifiers. TCRdb redid the calling of the 3' RACE reads with MiXCR, one entry per CDR3 protein. This table holds 70,000 to 90,000 distinct CDR3 sequences, about 6.3% found once. Indicated treatment: PENTA 11 planned treatment interruption arm or continuous ART arm. The specimen was CD45RA+ CD4+ T cells from PBMCs, pooled from several time points, collected from a donor given antiretroviral therapy, either interrupted or continuous. Subset noted: naive CD4+ CD45RA+ CD45RO- T cells. The origin of the receptors is a pool of human donors with HIV.

This clonotype was counted at least ten times. The chain links TRBV14 to TRBJ1-1; tentatively, D is TRBD1 (5 bases). The length of the CDR3 is 16 residues. Deletions cut 1 base from V and 6 bases from J, with 18 bases between. Per germline, CDR1 SGHDN and CDR2 FVKESK. Written as DNA, the CDR3 is TGTGCCAGCAGCCAAGTTCAAATGTACAGGTCGTCTGAAGCTTTCTTT. As protein: CASSQVQMYRSSEAFF.

This clonotype was counted at least ten times. The chain links TRBV2 to TRBJ2-1, with 7 positions matching TRBD2. The germline V gene encodes CDR1 SNHLY and CDR2 FYNNEI. V gave up 6 bases and J gave up 1 base; unmatched junction bases: 0. This CDR3 contains 13 residues. The CDR3 sequence is CASSGGSYNEQFF. The CDR3 nucleotides are TGTGCCAGCAGCGGGGGGTCCTACAATGAGCAGTTCTTC.

The rearrangement uses TRBV9 and TRBJ1-2, with TRBD1 matching 7 bases. J lost 3 bases, V lost 0 bases, and 5 bases had no gene match. The CDR3 is made up of 15 amino acids. Per germline, CDR1 SGDLS and CDR2 YYNGEE. The CDR3 DNA reads as TGTGCCAGCAGCGTAGGGACAGGAAGTGACTATGGCTACACCTTC. It codes for CASSVGTGSDYGYTF. Full variable domain (outside the CDR3, taken from reference TRBV9 and TRBJ1-2): DSGVTQTPKHLITATGQRVTLRCSPRSGDLSVYWYQQSLDQGLQFLIQYYNGEERAKGNILERFSAQQFPDLHSELNLSSLELGDSALYFCASSVGTGSDYGYTFGSGTRLTVV.

Many counts were recorded for this clonotype. With a much larger clone just one base away, this may be a read error. V is TRBV20-1 and J is TRBJ2-7; TRBD1 agrees at 9 bases. CDR3 length equals 13 residues. Germline CDR1 reads DFQATT; CDR2 reads SNEGSKA (reference sequence). The J segment lost 5 bases and the V segment lost 4 bases, leaving 6 bases of the junction unmatched. CDR3 sequence reads: CSANRDRDDEQYF. CDR3 nucleotides: TGCAGTGCTAACCGGGACAGGGACGACGAGCAGTACTTC.

This clonotype came up many times. The rearrangement joins TRBV20-1 to TRBJ1-6; D is uncertain. The CDR3 extends over 13 amino acids. V gave up 5 bases and J gave up 8 bases, with 13 bases separating them. Germline-derived CDR1 and CDR2 are DFQATT and SNEGSKA (reference sequence). CDR3 amino acids: CSAAFGVDSPLHF. Written as DNA, the CDR3 is TGCAGTGCTGCGTTCGGGGTTGATTCACCCCTCCACTTT.

J is TRBJ2-7 and V is TRBV28; 10 positions agree with TRBD1. Germline assignment: CDR1 MDHEN and CDR2 SYDVKM. The CDR3 has 16 residues. V gave up 4 bases and J gave up 6 bases; unmatched junction bases: 12. CDR3 DNA: TGTGCCAGCAGTTACACGTCCGGGACAGGGGTTGGCGAGCAGTACTTC. Encoded protein: CASSYTSGTGVGEQYF.

CDR3 DNA sequence: TGTGCCAGCAGCTTTGATGATTCTCGGCAGTACTTC. Its translation: CASSFDDSRQYF. The rearrangement links TRBV11-3 to TRBJ2-7, with D unclear. V was clipped by 3 bases and J by 9 bases, with 12 bases between them. Looked up from germline, CDR1 is SGHNT and CDR2 is YENEEA. This CDR3 is built from 12 residues.

This clonotype has a handful of counts. The chain is built from TRBV20-1 and TRBJ1-5; TRBD1 is a possible D gene (6 bases). CDR1 is DFQATT, CDR2 SNEGSKA, per germline (reference sequence). The CDR3 length is 13 residues. The ends were cut back, 3 bases at V and 3 bases at J, with 9 bases in the middle. CDR3 amino acids: CSASVGANQPQHF. The CDR3 nucleotides are TGCAGTGCTAGTGTGGGGGCCAATCAGCCCCAGCATTTT.

This clonotype was counted at least ten times. CDR3 in amino acids: CASSKREGQPQHF. CDR3 bases: TGTGCCAGCAGCAAGAGGGAGGGTCAGCCCCAGCATTTT. V usage is TRBV6-5 and J usage is TRBJ1-5, with D unresolved. This CDR3 is built from 13 residues. Germline V gene lookup returns CDR1 MNHEY and CDR2 SVGAGI. Trimming shortened V by 6 bases and J by 6 bases, and 12 bases separated the two germline ends.

In its sample, this clonotype was seen many times. V usage is TRBV6-2 or TRBV6-3 and J usage is TRBJ2-3, with a possible D match to TRBD2 (6 bases). The V gene lost 5 bases and the J gene lost 2 bases, with 8 bases spanning the gap. Germline V CDR1 and CDR2: MNHEY, SVGEGT. This CDR3 region has 13 residues. The CDR3 is CASSRLDTDTQYF. DNA of the CDR3: TGTGCCAGCAGTCGACTAGACACAGATACGCAGTATTTT.

This clonotype has a count of ten or more. CDR3: CASSGGLAGSQETQYF. Here the CDR3 DNA reads TGTGCCAGCAGCGGGGGACTAGCGGGGTCCCAAGAGACCCAGTACTTC. This chain uses TRBV12-3 or TRBV12-4 with TRBJ2-5; TRBD2 agrees at 13 bases. The CDR3 contains 16 residues. Trimming took 6 bases from V and 1 from J; bases not matched to a gene: 5.

At least ten counts were recorded for this clonotype. V is TRBV7-9 and J is TRBJ1-2; D might be TRBD1 (5 bases). Trimming stripped 5 bases from V and 0 bases from J, with 16 bases between. The CDR3 has 16 residues. In germline, CDR1 is SEHNR, CDR2 FQNEAQ (reference sequence). CDR3 in amino acids: CASSPTTLTANYGYTF. Written as DNA, the CDR3 is TGTGCCAGCAGCCCTACAACCTTGACAGCTAACTATGGCTACACCTTC.

This clonotype appeared many times. The V and J genes are TRBV7-3 and TRBJ2-7; 8 bases match TRBD1. The CDR3 is 17 residues long. V shed 1 base and J 5 bases; nucleotides not matched to a gene: 13. CDR1 is SGHTA and CDR2 is FQGTGA in the germline V gene. CDR3 in amino acids: CASSLNSIGQGADEQYF. CDR3 nucleotides: TGTGCCAGCAGCTTAAACTCAATTGGGCAGGGGGCTGACGAGCAGTACTTC.

V and J are TRBV19 and TRBJ2-5, with D possibly TRBD2 on 5 matching bases. Germline CDR1 and CDR2: LNHDA and SQIVND (reference sequence). The CDR3 runs to 13 residues. Trimming shortened V by 3 bases and J by 7 bases, and 12 bases separated the two germline ends. CDR3 sequence: CASSIDIGGTQYF. DNA for the CDR3: TGTGCCAGTAGTATCGACATCGGAGGGACCCAGTACTTC. Drawing the rest from reference TRBV19 and TRBJ2-5, the complete variable domain is DGGITQSPKYLFRKEGQNVTLSCEQNLNHDAMYWYRQDPGQGLRLIYYSQIVNDFQKGDIAEGYSVSREKKESFPLTVTSAQKNPTAFYLCASSIDIGGTQYFGPGTRLLVL.

This clonotype was detected many times. The chain couples TRBV28 to TRBJ1-4, with a possible D match to TRBD1 (5 bases). There are 13 residues in the CDR3. V gave up 8 bases and J gave up 5 bases, with 12 bases separating them. CDR1 and CDR2 from the germline V gene are MDHEN and SYDVKM. The CDR3 DNA reads as TGTGCCAGCGGGGGTGGGGTGAATGAAAAACTGTTTTTT. Amino acids: CASGGGVNEKLFF. The full variable domain, in which reference TRBV28 and TRBJ1-4 provide the parts outside the CDR3, is DVKVTQSSRYLVKRTGEKVFLECVQDMDHENMFWYRQDPGLGLRLIYFSYDVKMKEKGDIPEGYSVSREKKERFSLILESASTNQTSMYLCASGGGVNEKLFFGSGTQLSVL.

The chain carries TRBV28 and TRBJ2-3; 10 bases line up with TRBD2. V was clipped by 4 bases and J by 5 bases; unmatched bases: 6. The length of the CDR3 is 15 residues. The germline gives CDR1 MDHEN, CDR2 SYDVKM. The CDR3 region has the DNA TGTGCCAGCAGTTCAAGCGGGAGGGCCGGAGATACGCAGTATTTT. Translation: CASSSSGRAGDTQYF.

The chain couples TRBV19 to TRBJ1-2; the D gene is possibly TRBD1 (5 bases). Germline CDR1 and CDR2: LNHDA and SQIVND (reference sequence). Trimming took off 4 bases at V and 8 bases at J, with 11 bases between the two ends. The CDR3 sequence is 12 residues long. Here the CDR3 DNA reads TGTGCCAGTAGTAGTCTTACAGGCGGCTACACCTTC. It specifies CASSSLTGGYTF.

This clonotype was seen ten or more times. CDR3 coding DNA: TGTGCCAGCAGTGTACCAGCGGGGTACTCGGTCACCGGGGAGCTGTTTTTT. Protein: CASSVPAGYSVTGELFF. The chain carries TRBV2 and TRBJ2-2; 7 bases are shared with TRBD2. The CDR3 is made up of 17 amino acids. The V segment lost 4 bases and the J segment 4 bases; nucleotides outside the gene matches: 12. Germline V gene lookup returns CDR1 SNHLY and CDR2 FYNNEI.

In its sample, this clonotype was seen many times. The chain has TRBV30 and TRBJ2-1; 10 bases fit TRBD1. With 5 bases clipped from V and 8 bases from J, the junction kept 9 bases outside the gene matches. Germline-derived CDR1 and CDR2 are GTSNPN and SVGIG (reference sequence). This CDR3 spans 14 amino acids. DNA for the CDR3: TGTGCCTGGGGGCGGGACAGGGGTACGCATGAGCAGTTCTTC. Protein sequence: CAWGRDRGTHEQFF.